The rows below give T cell receptor beta chains drawn from one sample of a study of blood T cell dynamics during melanoma immunotherapy. Assay: immunoSEQ multiplex PCR; the TCRdb copy retains only in-frame clones and omits some. The sample includes over 10,000 clones, about four fifths of them seen just once. Sequencing used blood, obtained from a patient treated with checkpoint blockade. The receptors stem from a human donor with melanoma. The CDR3 runs from the conserved cysteine through the conserved F or W. Fields, in order: D gene, clone size, J gene, V gene, CDR3 protein, CDR3 DNA. A D gene is named only where the DNA matches it firmly. For some rows the clone size is stated as once, few or many, or as a class when expanded; others skip it.

D: TRBD2; size: NA; J: TRBJ2-1; V: TRBV7-8; CDR3: CASSLAAGGVYNEQFF; DNA: TGTGCCAGCAGCCTAGCCGCGGGGGGGGTATACAATGAGCAGTTCTTC
D: TRBD1; size: NA; J: TRBJ2-7; V: TRBV15; CDR3: CATSTGQGIYEQYF; DNA: TGTGCCACCAGTACGGGACAGGGGATTTACGAGCAGTACTTC
D: NA; size: once; J: TRBJ2-7; V: TRBV5-4; CDR3: CASSLDRAFSYEQYF; DNA: TGTGCCAGCAGCTTGGACAGGGCTTTCTCCTACGAGCAGTACTTC
D: TRBD1; size: NA; J: TRBJ2-6; V: TRBV10-3; CDR3: CAISRTGGTFGANVLTF; DNA: TGTGCCATCAGTCGGACAGGGGGAACATTTGGGGCCAACGTCCTGACTTTC
D: NA; size: NA; J: TRBJ1-2; V: TRBV5-8; CDR3: CASSVAKTGFYGYTF; DNA: TGTGCCAGCAGCGTTGCAAAAACAGGTTTCTATGGCTACACCTTC
D: NA; size: few; J: TRBJ1-3; V: TRBV2; CDR3: CASSVSGNTIYF; DNA: TGTGCCAGCAGTGTATCCGGAAACACCATATATTTT
D: TRBD1; size: NA; J: TRBJ2-7; V: TRBV4-1; CDR3: CASSLRGQSYEQYF; DNA: TGCGCCAGCAGCCTTAGGGGACAGTCCTACGAGCAGTACTTC
D: NA; size: few; J: TRBJ1-4; V: TRBV6-5; CDR3: CASSRDRATNEKLFF; DNA: TGTGCCAGCAGTCGCGACAGAGCAACTAATGAAAAACTGTTTTTT
D: NA; size: NA; J: TRBJ2-5; V: TRBV11-2; CDR3: CASSLTGSETQYF; DNA: TGTGCCAGCAGCTTAACAGGTTCGGAGACCCAGTACTTC
D: NA; size: NA; J: TRBJ2-5; V: TRBV7-2; CDR3: CASSLSPQGRETQYF; DNA: TGTGCCAGCAGCTTAAGTCCTCAGGGGAGGGAGACCCAGTACTTC
D: NA; size: NA; J: TRBJ1-2; V: TRBV28; CDR3: CASSLPGKGYTF; DNA: TGTGCCAGCAGTTTGCCAGGAAAAGGCTACACCTTC
D: NA; size: NA; J: TRBJ2-5; V: TRBV7-2; CDR3: CASRTDDIIGETQYF; DNA: TGTGCCAGCCGGACTGACGATATTATCGGGGAGACCCAGTACTTC
D: TRBD2; size: NA; J: TRBJ2-7; V: TRBV4-2; CDR3: CASSQESGEGSYEQYF; DNA: TGTGCCAGCAGCCAAGAGAGCGGGGAGGGCTCCTACGAGCAGTACTTC
D: NA; size: NA; J: TRBJ2-7; V: TRBV10-3; CDR3: CAIRRQSLTYEQYF; DNA: TGTGCCATCAGAAGACAGAGCCTGACCTACGAGCAGTACTTC
D: NA; size: NA; J: TRBJ1-3; V: TRBV28; CDR3: CASSTYRGNTIYF; DNA: TGTGCCAGCAGTACCTACAGAGGAAACACCATATATTTT
D: NA; size: NA; J: TRBJ2-2; V: TRBV12-5; CDR3: CASGRGAGELFF; DNA: TGTGCTAGTGGCCGGGGAGCCGGGGAGCTGTTTTTT
D: NA; size: NA; J: TRBJ1-2; V: TRBV28; CDR3: CASSLSLKNYGYTF; DNA: TGTGCCAGCAGTTTGAGTTTGAAAAACTATGGCTACACCTTC
D: NA; size: NA; J: TRBJ2-5; V: TRBV7-9; CDR3: CASSLAVGVGQETQYF; DNA: TGTGCCAGCAGCTTAGCGGTAGGAGTGGGTCAAGAGACCCAGTACTTC
D: NA; size: NA; J: TRBJ1-1; V: TRBV6-6; CDR3: CASRYQWDTEAFF; DNA: TGTGCCAGCAGGTACCAGTGGGACACTGAAGCTTTCTTT
D: NA; size: NA; J: TRBJ2-7; V: TRBV6-5; CDR3: CASRNRLGEYHEQYF; DNA: TGTGCCAGCAGAAACCGATTGGGGGAGTATCACGAGCAGTACTTC
D: NA; size: NA; J: TRBJ1-2; V: TRBV9; CDR3: CASSPMTVGGYTF; DNA: TGTGCCAGCAGCCCGATGACTGTGGGGGGCTACACCTTC
D: NA; size: NA; J: TRBJ1-3; V: TRBV30; CDR3: CAWSAAGNTIYF; DNA: TGTGCCTGGAGTGCGGCTGGAAACACCATATATTTT
D: NA; size: NA; J: TRBJ1-5; V: TRBV4-2; CDR3: CASSQEPSGSSNQPQHF; DNA: TGTGCCAGCAGCCAAGAACCATCCGGGAGTAGCAATCAGCCCCAGCATTTT
D: NA; size: NA; J: TRBJ1-2; V: TRBV19; CDR3: CASSIQYGYTF; DNA: TGTGCCAGTAGTATTCAGTATGGCTACACCTTC
D: NA; size: NA; J: TRBJ1-2; V: TRBV21-1; CDR3: CASSNAQQGIPFRYGYTF; DNA: TGTGCCAGCAGCAATGCTCAACAGGGCATTCCTTTTCGCTATGGCTACACCTTC
D: TRBD2; size: NA; J: TRBJ2-3; V: TRBV7-9; CDR3: CASSLAGGRDTQYF; DNA: TGTGCCAGCAGTTTAGCGGGGGGGAGAGATACGCAGTATTTT
D: NA; size: NA; J: TRBJ2-1; V: TRBV6-1; CDR3: CASSEGPFNEQFF; DNA: TGTGCCAGCAGTGAAGGACCCTTCAATGAGCAGTTCTTC
D: NA; size: once; J: TRBJ2-2; V: TRBV5-1; CDR3: CASSLPSAELFF; DNA: TGCGCCAGCAGTCTCCCCTCGGCTGAGCTGTTTTTT
D: TRBD1; size: NA; J: TRBJ2-7; V: TRBV6-5; CDR3: CASSSPGQTFYEQYF; DNA: TGTGCCAGCAGCTCGCCGGGACAGACCTTCTACGAGCAGTACTTC
D: NA; size: NA; J: TRBJ1-2; V: TRBV11-2; CDR3: CASRQISGYGYTF; DNA: TGTGCCAGCCGACAGATCTCGGGGTATGGCTACACCTTC
D: NA; size: NA; J: TRBJ2-1; V: TRBV18; CDR3: CASSPPGSRNNEQFF; DNA: TGTGCCAGCTCACCACCAGGGAGCAGGAACAATGAGCAGTTCTTC
D: TRBD1; size: NA; J: TRBJ2-3; V: TRBV2; CDR3: CASRRQGGVGDTQYF; DNA: TGTGCCAGCAGGCGACAGGGTGGGGTAGGAGATACGCAGTATTTT
D: NA; size: NA; J: TRBJ2-7; V: TRBV9; CDR3: CASSSLKGGSYEQYF; DNA: TGTGCCAGCAGCTCTCTCAAGGGGGGATCCTACGAGCAGTACTTC
D: TRBD2; size: NA; J: TRBJ2-2; V: TRBV7-2; CDR3: CASSAPGLASGELFF; DNA: TGTGCCAGCAGCGCACCGGGACTAGCGTCCGGGGAGCTGTTTTTT
D: TRBD2; size: once; J: TRBJ2-7; V: TRBV5-5; CDR3: CASSRSLAGGEHEQYF; DNA: TGTGCCAGCAGCAGGAGCTTAGCGGGAGGAGAACACGAGCAGTACTTC
D: NA; size: few; J: TRBJ1-1; V: TRBV5-1; CDR3: CASSLDLNTEAFF; DNA: TGCGCCAGCAGCTTGGACCTCAACACTGAAGCTTTCTTT
D: TRBD2; size: NA; J: TRBJ2-1; V: TRBV27; CDR3: CASSISGSRYNEQFF; DNA: TGTGCCAGCAGCATTAGCGGGAGTAGGTACAATGAGCAGTTCTTC
D: TRBD1; size: NA; J: TRBJ1-2; V: TRBV6-1; CDR3: CASSVGIGQGAPGYTF; DNA: TGTGCCAGCAGTGTCGGTATCGGACAGGGGGCGCCTGGCTACACCTTC
D: NA; size: NA; J: TRBJ1-1; V: TRBV19; CDR3: CASSIVNMNTEAFF; DNA: TGTGCCAGTAGTATAGTCAATATGAACACTGAAGCTTTCTTT
D: NA; size: once; J: TRBJ1-1; V: TRBV7-8; CDR3: CASSPDGNTEAFF; DNA: TGTGCCAGCAGCCCGGACGGGAACACTGAAGCTTTCTTT
D: NA; size: NA; J: TRBJ2-3; V: TRBV29-1; CDR3: CSVGQITTDTQYF; DNA: TGCAGCGTTGGACAGATCACCACAGATACGCAGTATTTT